This T cell receptor (beta chain) was captured by sequencing in a study of cytomegalovirus exposure and HLA in healthy donors. Study-level results: One later analysis, an examination of the 120 validation repertoires, found that first-cohort TCR clusters tended to co-occur in them. Reported results showed that the classifier diagnosed cytomegalovirus status with high specificity and sensitivity.

About this clone: Its antigen is unidentified.

TCRdb's table, derived via immunoSEQ multiplex PCR, lists solely in-frame clones and lacks some. Of over 120,000 clones listed, about nine tenths were seen once; the top ten hold roughly 6.7%. Sequences were obtained from PBMCs. The TCR sequence derives from a woman in her thirties in good health and CMV-seropositive.

CDR3 sequence: CASSLNRYSTYEQYF. The CDR3 bases are TGTGCCAGCAGCCTAAATCGGTATTCGACCTACGAGCAGTACTTC. The chain joins TRBV6-1 to TRBJ2-7; D unclear. CDR3 length: 15 residues. With 6 bases removed from V and 2 bases from J, the gap between germline ends came to 17 bases. Germline assignment: CDR1 MNHNS and CDR2 SASEGT.